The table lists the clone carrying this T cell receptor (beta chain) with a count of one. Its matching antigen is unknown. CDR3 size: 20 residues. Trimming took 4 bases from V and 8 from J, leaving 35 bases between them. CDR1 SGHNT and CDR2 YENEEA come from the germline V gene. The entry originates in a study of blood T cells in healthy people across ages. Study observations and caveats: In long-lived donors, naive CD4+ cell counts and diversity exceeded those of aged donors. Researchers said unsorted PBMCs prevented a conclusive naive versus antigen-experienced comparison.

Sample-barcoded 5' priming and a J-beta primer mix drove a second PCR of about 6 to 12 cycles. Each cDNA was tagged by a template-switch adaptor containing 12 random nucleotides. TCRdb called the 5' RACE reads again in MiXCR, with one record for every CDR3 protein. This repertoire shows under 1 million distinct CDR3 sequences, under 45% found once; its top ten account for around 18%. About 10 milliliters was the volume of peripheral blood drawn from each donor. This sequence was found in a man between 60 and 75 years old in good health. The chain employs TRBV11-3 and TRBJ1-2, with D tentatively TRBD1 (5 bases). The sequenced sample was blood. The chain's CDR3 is CASSSPPGLNILGIQGGYTF. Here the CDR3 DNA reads TGTGCCAGCAGCTCACCGCCGGGGCTCAACATATTAGGCATCCAGGGCGGCTACACCTTC.